This T cell receptor beta chain was captured by sequencing in a study of T cell repertoires and leukemia-associated antigens. This clonotype came up many times. The antigen is undetermined. Study results and caveats: No direct test of specificity or function was done for expanded clones.

V lost 6 bases and J 1 base, leaving 15 bases between the germline ends. Germline loops: CDR1 SGHRS, CDR2 YFSETQ. The length of the CDR3 is 15 residues. TCRdb re-called the 5' RACE reads with MiXCR, one entry per CDR3 protein. This table has about 15,000 distinct CDR3 sequences, 30% to 45% appearing once. The receptor's source is a female donor in good health. The chain employs TRBV5-1 and TRBJ2-3; TRBD2 might be the D (5 bases). The sequenced material came from CD3+ T cells sorted from blood and cultured. CDR3 region: CASTQLGRRTDTQYF. The CDR3 DNA reads as TGCGCCAGCACCCAATTGGGGAGACGCACAGATACGCAGTATTTT. The whole variable domain, filled in from reference TRBV5-1 and TRBJ2-3, reads KAGVTQTPRYLIKTRGQQVTLSCSPISGHRSVSWYQQTPGQGLQFLFEYFSETQRNKGNFPGRFSGRQFSNSRSEMNVSTLELGDSALYLCASTQLGRRTDTQYFGPGTRLTVL.